Below are 18 T cell receptor beta chains sequenced from a single sample in a study of CD8 T cells in ankylosing spondylitis. TCRdb reanalysed the 5' RACE reads using MiXCR and keeps one entry per CDR3 protein. The table shows approximately 260,000 distinct CDR3 sequences, with roughly 8.6% occurring only once. The sequencing input was blood, either unsorted or a sorted T cell fraction (not recorded which). The receptor source for this set is a male donor with ankylosing spondylitis or in good health (not recorded which).

This clonotype was observed many times. The chain combines TRBV12-5 with TRBJ2-5, with TRBD1 as a possible D gene (5 bases). Trimming took off 1 base at V and 2 bases at J, with 8 bases between the two ends. CDR1 LGHNT and CDR2 FRNRAP come from the germline V gene. The CDR3 consists of 14 residues. In DNA, the CDR3 is TGTGCTAGTGGTTTGGGACAGCTTCAAGAGACCCAGTACTTC. Protein sequence: CASGLGQLQETQYF.

This clonotype was seen a few times. The chain employs TRBV6-1 and TRBJ2-7; 9 bases are shared with TRBD1. With V trimmed by 8 bases and J by 5 bases, 7 bases remained unmatched. The CDR3 sequence is 13 residues long. Germline CDR1 MNHNS, CDR2 SASEGT. The CDR3 loop is CASLGQGGNEQYF. In DNA form, the CDR3 reads TGTGCCAGCCTGGGACAGGGCGGAAACGAGCAGTACTTC.

Many counts were recorded for this clonotype. This sequence joins TRBV20-1 and TRBJ2-2; D is possibly TRBD2 (5 bases). Germline lookup yields CDR1 DFQATT and CDR2 SNEGSKA (reference sequence). This CDR3 is 13 amino acids long. The germline V and J ends were trimmed by 6 bases and 7 bases, with 15 bases remaining between them. The CDR3 DNA reads as TGCAGTGCCCGGCCTCTAGCAAGCGGGGAGCTGTTTTTT. Translation: CSARPLASGELFF.

This clonotype was counted ten times or more. V and J are TRBV9 and TRBJ2-7; 9 bases map to TRBD2. Trimming at V came to 0 bases and at J to 5 bases, leaving 9 bases not matched to a gene. The CDR3 runs to 16 residues. Per germline, CDR1 SGDLS and CDR2 YYNGEE. Here the CDR3 DNA reads TGTGCCAGCAGCGTAGAGGCTAGCGGGGTGGCTGACGAGCAGTACTTC. Translation: CASSVEASGVADEQYF. The full variable domain, its missing parts supplied by reference TRBV9 and TRBJ2-7, is DSGVTQTPKHLITATGQRVTLRCSPRSGDLSVYWYQQSLDQGLQFLIQYYNGEERAKGNILERFSAQQFPDLHSELNLSSLELGDSALYFCASSVEASGVADEQYFGPGTRLTVT.

This clonotype has a count of ten or more. CDR3 amino acids: CAISESGSTRGPQHF. As DNA, the CDR3 is TGTGCCATCAGTGAGTCGGGCAGTACGAGGGGGCCCCAGCATTTT. The chain joins TRBV10-3 to TRBJ1-5; a weak D match, TRBD1 (5 bases). This CDR3 has 15 residues. Trimming removed 0 bases from V and 9 bases from J, with 15 bases in between. Germline CDR1 and CDR2: ENHRY and SYGVKD.

This rearrangement joins TRBV27 to TRBJ2-2; unclear D gene. Germline V lookup: CDR1 MNHEY, CDR2 SMNVEV (reference sequence). Trimming shortened V by 8 bases and J by 5 bases, and 12 bases separated the two germline ends. The CDR3 has 13 amino acids. The CDR3 loop is CASAFAWTGELFF. CDR3 nucleotides: TGTGCCAGCGCCTTCGCCTGGACCGGGGAGCTGTTTTTT.

With regard to this clonotype: A read error may explain this, as a much larger clone is one base away. CDR3 residues: CASSPRSDWPQHF. The DNA of the CDR3 is TGTGCCAGCAGCCCACGTTCGGATTGGCCCCAGCATTTT. The gene calls are TRBV5-6 and TRBJ1-5; D is undetermined. CDR3 length: 13 amino acids. Germline-derived CDR1 and CDR2 are SGHDT and YYEEEE. The V end was cut by 4 bases, the J end by 9 bases, with 14 bases between.

This clonotype has more than one count but fewer than ten. The J gene is TRBJ1-1, the V gene TRBV18, with 7 positions matching TRBD1. The junction had 9 bases not matched to a gene; V was cut back by 5 bases and J by 0 bases. Germline V lookup: CDR1 KGHSH, CDR2 LQKENI. There are 16 residues in the CDR3. The CDR3 loop reads CASSTTGTAVNTEAFF. The CDR3 region has the DNA TGTGCCAGCTCAACAACCGGGACAGCAGTGAACACTGAAGCTTTCTTT.

The chain uses TRBV2 and TRBJ2-7; 12 bases map to TRBD2. Germline values: CDR1 SNHLY, CDR2 FYNNEI. The CDR3 has 13 residues. V lost 11 bases, J lost 6 bases, and 8 bases stayed unmatched. The CDR3 region is CASKTSGRSEQYF. The CDR3 DNA reads TGTGCCTCAAAGACTAGCGGGAGAAGCGAGCAGTACTTC.

The chain links TRBV25-1 to TRBJ1-1; weak D call: TRBD1 (5 bases). CDR1 is MGHDK and CDR2 is SYGVNS in the germline V gene. This CDR3 spans 12 amino acids. Trimming removed 1 base at V and 8 bases at J, with 8 bases between. CDR3 sequence: CASSESHREAFF. The CDR3, as DNA: TGTGCCAGCAGTGAATCGCACAGGGAAGCTTTCTTT.

This clonotype has at least ten counts. The rearrangement links TRBV5-1 to TRBJ1-3; a weak D match, TRBD1 (5 bases). Deletions cut 4 bases from V and 3 bases from J, with 8 bases between. Germline CDR1 and CDR2: SGHRS and YFSETQ. The CDR3 is 13 residues long. As DNA, the CDR3 is TGCGCCAGCAGCATGACAGTTGGAAACACCATATATTTT. This gives the protein CASSMTVGNTIYF.

This clonotype has at least ten counts. The chain combines TRBV20-1 with TRBJ1-5; tentative D call: TRBD1 (5 bases). V lost 5 bases and J lost 9, with 20 bases in between. Germline V gene sequence: CDR1 DFQATT, CDR2 SNEGSKA (reference sequence). The CDR3 sequence is 14 residues long. The CDR3 nucleotides read TGCAGTGCTCGAAAGCCGGGACGGACCTGGCCCCAGCATTTT. Its translation: CSARKPGRTWPQHF.

This clonotype was observed at least ten times. CDR3: CASSVSGRGDEQYF. As DNA, the CDR3 is TGTGCCAGCAGTGTGTCGGGGAGGGGGGACGAGCAGTACTTC. V is TRBV25-1 and J is TRBJ2-7, with D maybe TRBD2 (7 bases). V gave up 4 bases and J gave up 5 bases, with 15 bases separating them. The CDR3 spans 14 residues. Germline V CDR1 and CDR2: MGHDK, SYGVNS.

The chain carries TRBV2 and TRBJ1-2, with 7 bases matching TRBD1. The CDR3 covers 13 residues. J lost 8 bases, V lost 6 bases, and 9 bases had no gene match. Germline V gene sequence: CDR1 SNHLY, CDR2 FYNNEI. This CDR3 reads CASSDREAGGYTF. The CDR3 DNA is TGTGCCAGCAGCGACAGGGAAGCGGGCGGCTACACCTTC.

This clonotype was seen repeatedly, ten times or more. The chain joins TRBV12-3 or TRBV12-4 to TRBJ2-5, with a possible D match to TRBD2 (7 bases). V was pared by 0 bases and J by 2 bases, with 13 bases between. CDR3 length equals 16 residues. The CDR3 DNA reads TGTGCCAGCAGTTTAGCCGTGGCGGGGGCGCAAGAGACCCAGTACTTC. Protein: CASSLAVAGAQETQYF.

This clonotype has at least ten counts. V usage is TRBV12-3 or TRBV12-4 and J usage is TRBJ1-4; 10 bases line up with TRBD1. J gave up 8 bases and V 5 bases, and 8 bases lay outside the gene matches. The CDR3 extends over 15 amino acids. CDR3 residues: CASSPGTGDFEKLFF. As DNA, the CDR3 is TGTGCCAGCAGTCCCGGGACAGGGGACTTCGAAAAACTGTTTTTT.

This clonotype was counted many times. This chain joins TRBV15 and TRBJ2-1, with 7 bases aligning to TRBD2. The CDR3 is 15 amino acids. Trimming at V came to 6 bases and at J to 9 bases, leaving 14 bases not matched to a gene. CDR1 is LNHNV and CDR2 is YYDKDF in the germline V gene (reference sequence). The CDR3 protein is CATRPLAAGDGEQFF. The CDR3, as DNA: TGTGCCACCAGGCCCCTAGCGGCGGGAGACGGTGAGCAGTTCTTC.

In this sample, this clonotype turned up many times. This rearrangement joins TRBV9 to TRBJ1-5; 10 bases agree with TRBD1. Per the germline V gene, CDR1 is SGDLS and CDR2 is YYNGEE. V lost 2 bases, J lost 5 bases, and 4 bases stayed unmatched. The CDR3 is made up of 15 amino acids. CDR3: CASSVSGQGYQPQHF. The CDR3, as DNA: TGTGCCAGCAGCGTTTCGGGACAGGGGTATCAGCCCCAGCATTTT.